These T cell receptor beta chains were read from a single sample in a study of post-analysis software for immune sequencing data. From the PCR reads, TCRdb called clonotypes with MiXCR, one entry per CDR3 protein. The sample holds just over 250,000 distinct CDR3 sequences, about 40% seen once. Material for sequencing was blood. The source of these receptors is a girl aged 5 to 17 with multiple sclerosis. Each CDR3 is given with its conserved first and last residue. The D gene is left open where the match is weak. Clone size is not always given. Where it is, it says once, few, many or a class for expanded clones.

V: TRBV12-3/TRBV12-4; D: NA; size: few; J: TRBJ1-5; DNA: TGTGCCAGCAGTCCCTCTGGGGGGGGACAGCCCCAGCATTTT; CDR3: CASSPSGGGQPQHF
V: TRBV5-1; D: TRBD1; size: NA; J: TRBJ1-1; DNA: TGCGCCAGCAAAACACAGGGGCACACTGAAGCTTTCTTT; CDR3: CASKTQGHTEAFF
V: TRBV29-1; D: NA; size: NA; J: TRBJ1-2; DNA: TGCAGCGCCCACCTGAGAGGGGACTATGGCTACACCTTC; CDR3: CSAHLRGDYGYTF
V: TRBV7-9; D: NA; size: NA; J: TRBJ2-2; DNA: TGTGCCAGCAGCTCATATAACGGGGAGCTGTTTTTT; CDR3: CASSSYNGELFF
V: TRBV28; D: TRBD1; size: NA; J: TRBJ2-3; DNA: TGTGCCAGCAGTTCCTCGGGACAGGGGCCCTCAGGGACGCAGTATTTT; CDR3: CASSSSGQGPSGTQYF
V: TRBV20-1; D: NA; size: many; J: TRBJ2-3; DNA: TGCAGTGCTAGAGATGGAGGGGATACGCAGTATTTT; CDR3: CSARDGGDTQYF
V: TRBV29-1; D: NA; size: many; J: TRBJ1-2; DNA: TGCAGCGTTGACTCCAGGGGATACTATGGCTACACCTTC; CDR3: CSVDSRGYYGYTF
V: TRBV12-3/TRBV12-4; D: NA; size: many; J: TRBJ2-3; DNA: TGTGCCAGCAGACAAAGCACAGATACGCAGTATTTT; CDR3: CASRQSTDTQYF
V: TRBV5-6; D: TRBD2; size: NA; J: TRBJ2-5; DNA: TGTGCCAGCAGCGCCGGGGGACTAGCGGGGGCTCAAGAGACCCAGTACTTC; CDR3: CASSAGGLAGAQETQYF
V: TRBV9; D: TRBD2; size: many; J: TRBJ2-5; DNA: TGTGCCAGCAGTACCCCGGGGGGACGACAAGAGACCCAGTACTTC; CDR3: CASSTPGGRQETQYF
V: TRBV18; D: TRBD1; size: many; J: TRBJ1-1; DNA: TGTGCCAGCTCACCCTCGGGACAGACGAACACTGAAGCTTTCTTT; CDR3: CASSPSGQTNTEAFF
V: TRBV29-1; D: TRBD1; size: few; J: TRBJ2-7; DNA: TGCAGCGTTGGGGACAGGCACGAGCAGTACTTC; CDR3: CSVGDRHEQYF
V: TRBV3-1; D: NA; size: many; J: TRBJ2-5; DNA: TGTGCCAGCAGCCAAGAGTCCGAAGAGACCCAGTACTTC; CDR3: CASSQESEETQYF
V: TRBV7-6; D: NA; size: NA; J: TRBJ2-7; DNA: TGTGCCAGCAGCTTAGAAGGTGGCGTGACCTACGAGCAGTACTTC; CDR3: CASSLEGGVTYEQYF
V: TRBV5-1; D: TRBD2; size: NA; J: TRBJ2-5; DNA: TGCGCCAGCAGCTATTCCTCGGGACTACAAGAGACCCAGTACTTC; CDR3: CASSYSSGLQETQYF
V: TRBV30; D: NA; size: NA; J: TRBJ2-1; DNA: TGTGCCTGGAGTGTAGGCGGGTCTTCCTACAATGAGCAGTTCTTC; CDR3: CAWSVGGSSYNEQFF
V: TRBV12-3/TRBV12-4; D: NA; size: few; J: TRBJ1-2; DNA: TGTGCCAGCCGGAGGAGGGGAGCTAACTATGGCTACACCTTC; CDR3: CASRRRGANYGYTF
V: TRBV5-1; D: TRBD1; size: many; J: TRBJ1-2; DNA: TGCGCCAGCAGCCGAGACAGGGGGTCGGCTGGCTACACCTTC; CDR3: CASSRDRGSAGYTF
V: TRBV3-1; D: NA; size: few; J: TRBJ2-3; DNA: TGTGCCAGCAGCCATTCCGACCGGATAGTCAGCACAGATACGCAGTATTTT; CDR3: CASSHSDRIVSTDTQYF
V: TRBV20-1; D: TRBD2; size: NA; J: TRBJ2-4; DNA: TGCAGTGCGGTCCGCCGGCGGCGGGAGGGAGACAAAAACATTCAGTACTTC; CDR3: CSAVRRRREGDKNIQYF
V: TRBV20-1; D: TRBD2; size: many; J: TRBJ2-3; DNA: TGCAGTGCTAGAGGGACTAGCGGGGATTCAGATACGCAGTATTTT; CDR3: CSARGTSGDSDTQYF
V: TRBV20-1; D: TRBD2; size: NA; J: TRBJ2-3; DNA: TGCAGTGCTAGGTCCTTCCGACTAGCGGGTCGCACAGATACGCAGTATTTT; CDR3: CSARSFRLAGRTDTQYF
V: TRBV11-2; D: TRBD2; size: few; J: TRBJ2-1; DNA: TGTGCCAGCAGCTTAGAAGGGACTAGCGGATACAATGAGCAGTTCTTC; CDR3: CASSLEGTSGYNEQFF
V: TRBV7-8; D: NA; size: many; J: TRBJ2-3; DNA: TGTGCCAGCAGCTCCCGGGACCCGAGGGTAGATACGCAGTATTTT; CDR3: CASSSRDPRVDTQYF
V: TRBV29-1; D: NA; size: NA; J: TRBJ1-3; DNA: TGCAGCGTGGAGGAGGGAGGAAACACCATATATTTT; CDR3: CSVEEGGNTIYF
V: TRBV20-1; D: TRBD1; size: NA; J: TRBJ1-2; DNA: TGCAGTGCCCGACCCGGGCAGGGGGCTCTTGGCTACACCTTC; CDR3: CSARPGQGALGYTF
V: TRBV4-1; D: NA; size: NA; J: TRBJ2-3; DNA: TGCGCCAGCAGCCAAGATCGTACGCAGTATTTT; CDR3: CASSQDRTQYF
V: TRBV6-2/TRBV6-3; D: TRBD2; size: many; J: TRBJ2-7; DNA: TGTGCCAGCAGTTACTCAAACCTAGCGGGGGCCTACGAGCAGTACTTC; CDR3: CASSYSNLAGAYEQYF
V: TRBV29-1; D: TRBD2; size: many; J: TRBJ2-1; DNA: TGCAGCGCCGGTCGGGTAGCGGGAGGACCAATGGATGAGCAGTTCTTC; CDR3: CSAGRVAGGPMDEQFF
V: TRBV3-1; D: NA; size: NA; J: TRBJ2-1; DNA: TGTACCAGCAGCCAAGGGGGGACCGACAATGAGCAGTTCTTC; CDR3: CTSSQGGTDNEQFF
V: TRBV20-1; D: TRBD2; size: many; J: TRBJ2-5; DNA: TGCAGTGCTAGAGCCGTAAGCGCGGCGGGAGGACCCCCGAAGTACTTC; CDR3: CSARAVSAAGGPPKYF
V: TRBV7-2; D: TRBD2; size: many; J: TRBJ2-1; DNA: TGTGCCAGCAGCTCTAGCGGGAGTAAGCAGTTCTTC; CDR3: CASSSSGSKQFF
V: TRBV12-3/TRBV12-4; D: NA; size: NA; J: TRBJ2-5; DNA: TGTGCCAGCAGTATCCGAGAGACCCAGTACTTC; CDR3: CASSIRETQYF
V: TRBV7-2; D: TRBD2; size: many; J: TRBJ2-3; DNA: TGTGCCAGCAGCCAGACGGCGGGGGTTCGCACAGATACGCAGTATTTT; CDR3: CASSQTAGVRTDTQYF
V: TRBV5-4; D: TRBD2; size: NA; J: TRBJ2-4; DNA: TGTGCCAGCAGCCCTGGGACCGGGGGGGACATTCAGTACTTC; CDR3: CASSPGTGGDIQYF
V: TRBV12-3/TRBV12-4; D: TRBD1; size: NA; J: TRBJ1-5; DNA: TGTGCCAGGGGAACAGGGGGAAGAAATCAGCCCCAGCATTTT; CDR3: CARGTGGRNQPQHF
V: TRBV20-1; D: NA; size: few; J: TRBJ2-7; DNA: TGCAGTGCTAGACCCAGCGTTAGCTCCTACGAGCAGTACTTC; CDR3: CSARPSVSSYEQYF
V: TRBV7-3; D: NA; size: many; J: TRBJ2-1; DNA: TGTGCCAGCAGCTTGAGAAGCGCGATAGAGCACAATGAGCAGTTCTTC; CDR3: CASSLRSAIEHNEQFF
V: TRBV19; D: NA; size: few; J: TRBJ1-2; DNA: TGTGCCAGTAGTATCACCACGGGGGCCGGGTATGGCTACACCTTC; CDR3: CASSITTGAGYGYTF
V: TRBV3-1; D: NA; size: once; J: TRBJ2-7; DNA: TGTGCCAGCAGCCAAGGGACGACAGTTAGCTACGAGCAGTACTTC; CDR3: CASSQGTTVSYEQYF
V: TRBV12-3/TRBV12-4; D: TRBD2; size: many; J: TRBJ2-3; DNA: TGTGCCAGCATGGCGGGGGAAACAGATACGCAGTATTTT; CDR3: CASMAGETDTQYF
V: TRBV2; D: NA; size: NA; J: TRBJ1-3; DNA: TGTGCCAGCAGTGACCGGGCGGCCTCTGGAAACACCATATATTTT; CDR3: CASSDRAASGNTIYF
V: TRBV6-5; D: NA; size: many; J: TRBJ1-2; DNA: TGTGCCAGCAGTTACTCGTGGCAGCCTAACTATGGCTACACCTTC; CDR3: CASSYSWQPNYGYTF
V: TRBV13; D: NA; size: NA; J: TRBJ2-7; DNA: TGTGCCAGCAGCACCCTACCGGGCGAGCAGTACTTC; CDR3: CASSTLPGEQYF
V: TRBV6-5; D: TRBD1; size: NA; J: TRBJ1-1; DNA: TGTGCCAGCAGTTTGGGACAGGTTGGCACTGAAGCTTTCTTT; CDR3: CASSLGQVGTEAFF
V: TRBV15; D: NA; size: few; J: TRBJ2-6; DNA: TGTGCCACCAGCAGAGAAACGGGGGCCAACGTCCTGACTTTC; CDR3: CATSRETGANVLTF
V: TRBV9; D: TRBD2; size: many; J: TRBJ2-3; DNA: TGTGCCAGCAGCGTCCGGGGGGGCGGCACAGATACGCAGTATTTT; CDR3: CASSVRGGGTDTQYF
V: TRBV20-1; D: NA; size: NA; J: TRBJ1-2; DNA: TGCAGTGCTAGAGGACAGGAATTTCGGGGGAGGGGCGGCTACACCTTC; CDR3: CSARGQEFRGRGGYTF
V: TRBV5-1; D: NA; size: NA; J: TRBJ1-1; DNA: TGCGCCAGCAGCCCAGCCGGCCCTGAAGCTTTCTTT; CDR3: CASSPAGPEAFF
V: TRBV27; D: NA; size: few; J: TRBJ2-5; DNA: TGTGCCAGCAGTTTGCGCTCTTACCAAGAGACCCAGTACTTC; CDR3: CASSLRSYQETQYF
V: TRBV5-6; D: NA; size: many; J: TRBJ1-5; DNA: TGTGCCAGCAGCTTATTCCGGGGTACGGATAGTCAGCCCCAGCATTTT; CDR3: CASSLFRGTDSQPQHF